This entry is about one TCR beta chain. The data originate from a study of T cells in localized non-small cell lung cancer. Assay: immunoSEQ multiplex PCR; the TCRdb copy retains only in-frame clones and omits some. Among about 1,500 clones listed, approximately 25% were seen once. The CDR3 is 14 amino acids. Germline V gives CDR1 MDHEN, CDR2 SYDVKM. Trimming shortened V by 7 bases and J by 0 bases, and 12 bases separated the two germline ends. The sequencing used normal lung tissue next to the tumor, collected before any cancer treatment. The TCR sequence derives from a female donor at least 60 years old with stage I lung adenocarcinoma. The rearrangement uses TRBV28 and TRBJ1-1, with D unclear. The CDR3 is CASNTAGMNTEAFF. The CDR3 nucleotides are TGTGCCAGCAACACGGCGGGGATGAACACTGAAGCTTTCTTT.